These T cell receptor beta chains were read from a single sample in a study of blood T cell repertoires in COVID-19. Some clones are missing from TCRdb's copy, which holds only in-frame ones; the method was immunoSEQ multiplex PCR. Seen here are 39,000 or so clones, approximately 85% observed once, and the top ten hold approximately 37%. What was sequenced was peripheral blood. The receptors derive from a man aged 35 to 55 with active or convalescent COVID-19. Both conserved end residues are part of each CDR3. A D gene is named only where the DNA matches it firmly. Clone size appears in some rows only: once, few, many, or a class for an expanded clone.

size	D	V	J	CDR3	DNA
-	-	TRBV5-6	TRBJ1-3	CASSGQGNTIYF	TGTGCCAGCAGCGGACAGGGAAACACCATATATTTT
-	-	TRBV30	TRBJ2-7	CAWSVQLGPYEQYF	TGTGCCTGGAGTGTACAGCTGGGCCCCTACGAGCAGTACTTC
-	-	TRBV27	TRBJ2-7	CASSFRVPGAGSYEQYF	TGTGCCAGCAGTTTTAGGGTTCCTGGGGCGGGGTCCTACGAGCAGTACTTC
-	-	TRBV5-1	TRBJ1-2	CASSLGNANYTF	TGCGCCAGCAGCTTGGGTAACGCGAACTACACCTTC
-	-	TRBV7-2	TRBJ2-1	CASSLRMANEQFF	TGTGCCAGCAGCTTGAGGATGGCCAATGAGCAGTTCTTC
once	TRBD1	TRBV9	TRBJ1-4	CASSGRTGDHEKLFF	TGTGCCAGCAGCGGGAGGACAGGAGATCATGAAAAACTGTTTTTT
-	-	TRBV28	TRBJ1-5	CAAWGSGDNQPQHF	TGTGCCGCCTGGGGGTCAGGGGACAATCAGCCCCAGCATTTT
-	-	TRBV3-1/TRBV3-2	TRBJ1-5	CASSQDTGSGQPQHF	TGTGCCAGCAGCCAAGACACAGGGTCGGGGCAGCCCCAGCATTTT
-	-	TRBV4-1	TRBJ2-7	CASSQPIQGSYEQYF	TGCGCCAGCAGCCAACCTATACAGGGTTCCTACGAGCAGTACTTC
-	TRBD2	TRBV7-2	TRBJ2-2	CASSRSWGGWTGELFF	TGTGCCAGCAGCAGATCATGGGGAGGGTGGACCGGGGAGCTGTTTTTT
-	-	TRBV12-3/TRBV12-4	TRBJ1-2	CASSLGRFYGYTF	TGTGCCAGCAGTTTAGGCAGATTCTATGGCTACACCTTC
-	TRBD1	TRBV2	TRBJ1-5	CASSTGVGAQHF	TGTGCCAGCAGTACAGGGGTAGGGGCCCAGCATTTT
-	-	TRBV19	TRBJ1-4	CASTVDIGAEKLFF	TGTGCCAGTACCGTAGACATAGGGGCTGAAAAACTGTTTTTT
-	-	TRBV6-2/TRBV6-3	TRBJ2-5	CASSPYGQNQETQYF	TGTGCCAGCAGTCCATATGGACAGAATCAAGAGACCCAGTACTTC
-	TRBD1	TRBV2	TRBJ2-5	CASSEDRDQETQYF	TGTGCCAGCAGTGAGGACAGGGACCAAGAGACCCAGTACTTC
-	-	TRBV9	TRBJ2-7	CASSVGGQISYEQYF	TGTGCCAGCAGCGTAGGAGGGCAGATCTCCTACGAGCAGTACTTC